The T cell receptor (beta chain) under discussion was sequenced for a study of shared clonotypes between healthy human individuals. Profiled with immunoSEQ multiplex PCR; TCRdb holds only in-frame clones, not every one. This sample carries over a million clones, 95% to 99% of them seen once, and the ten largest clones take roughly 0.45%. About this clone itself: Other DNA sequences in the sample encode the same CDR3.

The J segment lost 2 bases and the V segment lost 0 bases, leaving 0 bases of the junction unmatched. Germline V gene data show CDR1 as SGHRS and CDR2 as YFSETQ. This CDR3 comprises 15 residues. The receptor comes from a man aged 25-45 years in good health. Material for sequencing was naive CD4+ T cells sorted from blood. The sample's subset: CD45RA+ positively selected. The rearrangement uses TRBV5-1 and TRBJ2-7; 12 bases line up with TRBD2. CDR3 residues: CASSLASGRAYEQYF. The DNA for the CDR3 is TGCGCCAGCAGCTTGGCTAGCGGGAGGGCCTACGAGCAGTACTTC.